A single sample gave rise to the 21 T cell receptor beta chains below, sequenced in a study of human T cells and chemical hapten exposure. Described time point: patch test 2, 6 weeks after DPC sensitization. Treatment here: therapeutic diphenylcyclopropenone sensitization with weekly scalp DPC. TCRdb analysed the RACE reads with MiXCR anew, one entry per CDR3 protein. The sample includes about 96,000 distinct CDR3 sequences, roughly a tenth of them seen just once. This specimen consisted of whole blood, obtained in connection with sensitization to the hapten diphenylcyclopropenone (DPC). The receptors come from a woman between 40 and 50 years old with alopecia areata. Some clones in this sample may be carry-over from other donors' samples.

J is TRBJ2-3 and V is TRBV9; no definite D call. V was trimmed by 0 bases and J by 2 bases, leaving 10 bases between them. The CDR3 loop spans 15 amino acids. CDR1 is SGDLS and CDR2 is YYNGEE in the germline V gene. The CDR3 reads CASSVAGLLTDTQYF. DNA of the CDR3: TGTGCCAGCAGCGTAGCAGGCCTCCTCACAGATACGCAGTATTTT.

At least ten counts were recorded for this clonotype. The rearrangement uses TRBV7-2 and TRBJ2-2; D unclear. The CDR3 has 15 residues. Germline values: CDR1 SGHTA, CDR2 FQGNSA. Trimming took 1 base from V and 6 from J, leaving 12 bases between them. The DNA of the CDR3 is TGTGCCAGCAGCTTAGTAGGGCCAGCACCCGGGGAGCTGTTTTTT. As protein: CASSLVGPAPGELFF.

The chain combines TRBV6-1 with TRBJ2-2; D gene unclear. The V gene's germline CDR1 is MNHNS and CDR2 SASEGT. The CDR3 is made up of 13 amino acids. The V end lost 1 base, the J end lost 4 bases, and 4 bases lay between the germline ends. As DNA, the CDR3 is TGTGCCAGCAGTGAAGGTCTCACCGGGGAGCTGTTTTTT. It codes for CASSEGLTGELFF.

This clonotype appeared many times. CDR3 residues: CASSSWGSQETQYF. The CDR3 coding sequence is TGTGCCAGCAGTTCCTGGGGCAGCCAAGAGACCCAGTACTTC. The chain links TRBV27 to TRBJ2-5; D is possibly TRBD1 (5 bases). CDR3 length: 14 residues. CDR1 and CDR2 (germline): MNHEY, SMNVEV (reference sequence). V was pared by 4 bases and J by 1 base, with 10 bases between.

This clonotype was counted many times. The chain has TRBV27 and TRBJ2-5, with TRBD2 identical over 9 bases. Germline V gene lookup returns CDR1 MNHEY and CDR2 SMNVEV (reference sequence). The CDR3 has 14 residues. V lost 6 bases and J lost 1; bases outside the gene matches: 3. CDR3 protein: CASRGLATQETQYF. The CDR3, as DNA: TGTGCCAGCAGAGGACTAGCGACCCAAGAGACCCAGTACTTC.

The chain links TRBV11-2 to TRBJ2-5; D call uncertain. This CDR3 has 16 residues. The V end was cut by 2 bases, the J end by 1 base, with 14 bases between. Germline lookup yields CDR1 SGHAT and CDR2 FQNNGV. The CDR3 reads CASSLNPRLVQETQYF. CDR3 DNA sequence: TGTGCCAGCAGCTTAAACCCGCGATTAGTCCAAGAGACCCAGTACTTC.

This clonotype showed up many times. This chain uses TRBV10-2 with TRBJ2-1, with D perhaps matching TRBD2 (5 bases). V lost 3 bases and J 0 bases, leaving 6 bases between the germline ends. The CDR3 is 14 residues long. Germline CDR1 and CDR2: WSHSY and SAAADI. CDR3 residues: CASSDGGSYNEQFF. The CDR3, as DNA: TGCGCCAGCAGTGATGGAGGCTCCTACAATGAGCAGTTCTTC.

This clonotype was counted a few times. The chain carries TRBV9 and TRBJ2-1; 7 nucleotides agree with TRBD2. The V and J ends lost 2 bases and 8 bases, in that order; junction bases with no gene match: 13. The V gene's germline CDR1 is SGDLS and CDR2 YYNGEE. There are 16 residues in the CDR3. The CDR3 DNA follows: TGTGCCAGCAGCGTTCAGGGCGGGAGTGGTTTGGATGAGCAGTTCTTC. Residues: CASSVQGGSGLDEQFF.

The rearrangement uses TRBV6-5 and TRBJ2-7; a possible D gene is TRBD1 (6 bases). CDR1 and CDR2 (germline): MNHEY, SVGAGI. The CDR3 runs to 14 residues. V lost 0 bases, J lost 6 bases, and 12 bases lay in between. The CDR3 reads CASSYSRGASEQYF. Here the CDR3 DNA reads TGTGCCAGCAGTTACTCCAGGGGCGCATCCGAGCAGTACTTC.

Ten or more counts support this clonotype. CDR3 DNA sequence: TGCAGTGCTAGGCCGACGCCTAGCACAGATACGCAGTATTTT. It translates to CSARPTPSTDTQYF. V gene TRBV20-1 combines with J gene TRBJ2-3; D ambiguous. Trimming took off 3 bases at V and 0 bases at J, with 10 bases between the two ends. The CDR3 length is 14 residues. Per germline, CDR1 DFQATT and CDR2 SNEGSKA (reference sequence).

This clonotype has just a few counts. This rearrangement joins TRBV5-4 to TRBJ2-1; D is undetermined. The V end was cut by 5 bases, the J end by 0 bases, with 18 bases between. The CDR3 contains 17 residues. Germline V CDR1 and CDR2: SGHNT, YYREEE (reference sequence). The CDR3 is CASSRAEVRSSYNEQFF. In nucleotides, the CDR3 is TGTGCCAGCAGTCGTGCTGAAGTTAGGAGCTCCTACAATGAGCAGTTCTTC.

This clonotype was recorded at least ten times. V usage is TRBV6-5 and J usage is TRBJ2-1; 10 nucleotides line up with TRBD2. Trimming removed 6 bases from V and 6 bases from J; junction bases left unmatched: 5. Germline V lookup: CDR1 MNHEY, CDR2 SVGAGI. The CDR3 consists of 14 residues. CDR3 loop: CASSLAGGFNEQFF. The CDR3 DNA reads as TGTGCCAGCAGCTTAGCGGGAGGATTCAATGAGCAGTTCTTC.

This clonotype occurred a few times. The chain joins TRBV20-1 to TRBJ2-7, with no clear D. V was clipped by 7 bases and J by 3 bases, with 7 bases between them. The germline CDR1 and CDR2 sequences are DFQATT and SNEGSKA (reference sequence). This CDR3 is built from 10 residues. The CDR3, as DNA: TGCAGTGTCCAAGTCTACGAGCAGTACTTC. Translating gives CSVQVYEQYF.

The V gene is TRBV27, the J gene TRBJ2-3, with D tentatively TRBD1 (6 bases). V was clipped by 5 bases and J by 2 bases, with 17 bases between them. Germline CDR1 reads MNHEY; CDR2 reads SMNVEV (reference sequence). CDR3 length equals 16 residues. The CDR3, as DNA: TGTGCCAGCAGTCCCCGGGACAAATACCCCACAGATACGCAGTATTTT. Translation: CASSPRDKYPTDTQYF.

The chain recombines TRBV20-1 with TRBJ1-6; unclear D gene. Between the trimmed V and J ends, which lost 3 bases and 10 bases, there was a span of 22 bases. The length of the CDR3 is 16 residues. Per germline, CDR1 DFQATT and CDR2 SNEGSKA (reference sequence). The CDR3 sequence is CSASYERRIIGSPLHF. In DNA form, the CDR3 reads TGCAGTGCTAGTTACGAGAGGAGGATAATCGGCTCACCCCTCCACTTT.

Here the CDR3 DNA reads TGTGCCAGCAGCTTAGGCCAACCAGCGACGCAGTATTTT. Protein product: CASSLGQPATQYF. This rearrangement joins TRBV13 to TRBJ2-3; D ambiguous. CDR3 size: 13 residues. Trimming took 0 bases from V and 9 from J, leaving 10 bases between them. Germline lookup yields CDR1 PRHDT and CDR2 FYEKMQ (reference sequence).

Ten or more counts support this clonotype. The chain carries TRBV20-1 and TRBJ2-7, with 9 bases identical to TRBD2. J lost 1 base, V lost 0 bases, and 7 bases had no gene match. This CDR3 comprises 16 residues. The germline V gene encodes CDR1 DFQATT and CDR2 SNEGSKA (reference sequence). CDR3 nucleotides: TGCAGTGCTAGAGACCCCCTAGCGGGGATATCCTACGAGCAGTACTTC. Its translation: CSARDPLAGISYEQYF.

This chain uses TRBV6-6 with TRBJ2-3; no clear D gene. V was clipped by 6 bases and J by 6 bases, with 16 bases between them. Germline loops: CDR1 MNHNY, CDR2 SVGAGI (reference sequence). This CDR3 has 14 amino acids. The CDR3 loop reads CASSGPVSGDTQYF. The CDR3 nucleotides are TGTGCCAGCAGCGGGCCGGTCTCCGGGGATACGCAGTATTTT.

Only a few counts were recorded for this clonotype. V usage is TRBV11-3 and J usage is TRBJ2-1, with D unresolved. The ends were cut back, 3 bases at V and 0 bases at J, with 9 bases in the middle. The germline V gene encodes CDR1 SGHNT and CDR2 YENEEA. The CDR3 has 15 amino acids. The CDR3 nucleotides are TGTGCCAGCAGCTTGACTCACAGCTCCTACAATGAGCAGTTCTTC. It yields the protein CASSLTHSSYNEQFF.

Many counts were recorded for this clonotype. The rearrangement joins TRBV5-5 to TRBJ1-5; tentatively, D is TRBD1 (5 bases). V was cut by 1 base and J by 4 bases, with 12 bases left in between. CDR1 is SGHKS and CDR2 is YYEKEE in the germline V gene (reference sequence). This CDR3 comprises 15 residues. The CDR3, as DNA: TGTGCCAGCAGCTTGAACCCCGGACAAAATCAGCCCCAGCATTTT. Translating gives CASSLNPGQNQPQHF. The full variable domain, in which reference TRBV5-5 and TRBJ1-5 provide the parts outside the CDR3, is DAGVTQSPTHLIKTRGQQVTLRCSPISGHKSVSWYQQVLGQGPQFIFQYYEKEERGRGNFPDRFSARQFPNYSSELNVNALLLGDSALYLCASSLNPGQNQPQHFGDGTRLSIL.

Ten or more counts support this clonotype. The chain employs TRBV7-9 and TRBJ1-1, with 7 bases identical to TRBD1. The germline V gene has CDR1 SEHNR and CDR2 FQNEAQ (reference sequence). The CDR3 loop spans 15 amino acids. Trimming at V came to 1 base and at J to 2 bases, leaving 4 bases not matched to a gene. The CDR3 spells CASSLDGTANTEAFF. The CDR3, as DNA: TGTGCCAGCAGCTTAGATGGGACAGCCAACACTGAAGCTTTCTTT.